The source of this TCR beta chain is a study of OX40 agonist ivuxolimab in advanced cancers. Turning to the study itself: The group had a mean age of roughly 56 years, ranged from about 20 to 79, and was roughly 80% male. Overall study findings and caveats: The authors did not determine the antigen specificity of the expanded peripheral T cells.

V lost 1 base, J lost 2 bases, and 5 bases lay in between. This CDR3 has 13 amino acids. CDR1 and CDR2 from the germline V gene are SEHNR and FQNEAQ (reference sequence). The table came from immunoSEQ multiplex PCR; TCRdb's copy has only in-frame clones and leaves some out. In the table there are fewer than 85,000 clones, roughly 83% of which are singletons. A note on this clone: The antigen is unknown.

Patients were ineligible given autoimmune disease history or systemic immunosuppression. Sample: CD4+ or CD8+ T cells sorted from blood, taken in a trial of the OX40 agonist ivuxolimab. The TCR originated in an adult with an advanced solid tumor such as melanoma, head and neck, liver or kidney cancer. J is TRBJ1-2 and V is TRBV7-9; D may be TRBD1 (5 bases). The CDR3 reads CASSLEGNYGYTF. CDR3 DNA sequence: TGTGCCAGCAGCTTAGAGGGGAACTATGGCTACACCTTC. Full variable domain (rest looked up from reference TRBV7-9 and TRBJ1-2): DTGVSQNPRHKITKRGQNVTFRCDPISEHNRLYWYRQTLGQGPEFLTYFQNEAQLEKSRLLSDRFSAERPKGSFSTLEIQRTEQGDSAMYLCASSLEGNYGYTFGSGTRLTVV.